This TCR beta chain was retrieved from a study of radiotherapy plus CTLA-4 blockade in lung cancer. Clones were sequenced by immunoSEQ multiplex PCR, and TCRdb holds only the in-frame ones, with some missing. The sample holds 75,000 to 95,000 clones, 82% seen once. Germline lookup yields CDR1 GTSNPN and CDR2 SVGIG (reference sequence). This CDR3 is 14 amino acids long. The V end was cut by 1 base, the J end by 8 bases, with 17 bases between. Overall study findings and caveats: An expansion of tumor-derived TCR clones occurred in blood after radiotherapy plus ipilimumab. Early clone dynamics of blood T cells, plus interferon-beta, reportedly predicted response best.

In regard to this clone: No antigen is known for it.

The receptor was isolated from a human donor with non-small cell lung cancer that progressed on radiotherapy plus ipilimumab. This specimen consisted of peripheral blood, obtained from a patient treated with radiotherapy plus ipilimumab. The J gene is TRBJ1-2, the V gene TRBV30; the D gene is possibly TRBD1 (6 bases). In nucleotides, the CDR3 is TGTGCCTGGAGTGCGGACAGTAAGTCCGGGGGCTACACCTTC. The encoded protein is CAWSADSKSGGYTF.